This T cell receptor (beta chain) was identified in a study of beta chain features in type 1 diabetes. CDR3 length equals 11 residues. V lost 6 bases and J lost 8, with 10 bases in between. Germline V gene lookup returns CDR1 MNHEY and CDR2 SMNVEV (reference sequence). Expressed TCRB transcripts were sequenced after all isolated RNA was converted to cDNA. Reads from naive, central memory and regulatory T cell samples averaged around 3.7 million. The assay was immunoSEQ multiplex PCR, and TCRdb's table has in-frame clones only and misses some. Of 680,000 or so clones in the sample, roughly 13% were seen once. Whole-study findings and limits: Naive, central memory and Treg TCRB repertoires appeared more alike in patients than in healthy donors. Patients with type 1 diabetes showed fewer VDJ junction insertions and more deletions. Among patients with Type 1 diabetes, TCRB CDR3s were moderately but significantly shorter in every one of the four CD4+ subsets.

A word on this clone: The antigen is not known.

Central memory, naive, regulatory and stem cell-like memory CD4+ cells were sorted by CD45RO/CCR7/CD25/CD127/CD95/CD27. Sequenced sample: naive CD4+ T cells from blood. The clonotype comes from a man younger than 30 with type 1 diabetes. The rearrangement links TRBV27 to TRBJ1-2; TRBD1 might be the D (5 bases). The CDR3 DNA sequence: TGTGCCAGCAGGGCGGGGGACGGCTACACCTTC. Its translation: CASRAGDGYTF.